What follows are 28 T cell receptor beta chains derived from one specimen sequenced in a study of esophageal squamous cell carcinoma under preoperative chemotherapy. This sample's time point: after preoperative PTX-NDP chemotherapy. TCRdb re-called the PCR reads with MiXCR, one entry per CDR3 protein. The sample contains 32,000 or so distinct CDR3 sequences, around 49% of which appear only once. This specimen was collected from a patient given preoperative chemotherapy. The source is a human donor with esophageal squamous cell carcinoma. The donor label of this sample is uncertain.

V usage is TRBV7-2 and J usage is TRBJ1-2; D unclear. The V gene lost 4 bases and the J gene lost 4 bases, with 7 bases spanning the gap. Germline assignment: CDR1 SGHTA and CDR2 FQGNSA. CDR3 length equals 12 residues. The CDR3 DNA reads as TGTGCCAGCAGCTACAGTTCCTATGGCTACACCTTC. This codes for CASSYSSYGYTF.

V gene TRBV27 combines with J gene TRBJ2-3; the D gene is possibly TRBD1 (5 bases). The last part of the DNA fits TRBJ2-1 better; the J call may be wrong. CDR1 MNHEY and CDR2 SMNVEV come from the germline V gene (reference sequence). This CDR3 is 14 amino acids long. The CDR3 is CASSQSTGYNEQFF. The CDR3 DNA is TGTGCCAGCAGTCAATCTACAGGATACAATGAGCAGTTCTTC.

This clonotype was counted only a few times. The chain links TRBV4-3 to TRBJ2-5; TRBD2 might be the D (6 bases). Per germline, CDR1 LGHNA and CDR2 YSLEER. This CDR3 region has 13 residues. The germline V and J ends were trimmed by 5 bases and 2 bases, with 9 bases remaining between them. The CDR3, as DNA: TGCGCCAGCAGCAGGACTAATCAAGAGACCCAGTACTTC. Protein: CASSRTNQETQYF.

This clonotype has only a few counts. V is TRBV6-1 and J is TRBJ2-1, with 7 bases identical to TRBD1. The CDR3 totals 13 residues. Germline assignment: CDR1 MNHNS and CDR2 SASEGT. V lost 7 bases to trimming and J lost 3 bases; unmatched junction nucleotides: 3. The CDR3 region is CASKGQIYNEQFF. The CDR3 DNA reads as TGTGCCAGCAAGGGACAGATCTACAATGAGCAGTTCTTC.

This chain joins TRBV19 and TRBJ2-5; D remains unclear. The CDR3 is 15 residues long. The ends were cut back, 6 bases at V and 2 bases at J, with 16 bases in the middle. Germline CDR1 LNHDA, CDR2 SQIVND (reference sequence). The CDR3 region is CASSTNEQSQETQYF. DNA for the CDR3: TGTGCCAGTAGCACGAACGAGCAGTCACAAGAGACCCAGTACTTC.

The chain links TRBV28 to TRBJ2-3, with TRBD2 matching over 13 bases. The J call may be wrong; the DNA end is better matched by TRBJ2-1. Germline values: CDR1 MDHEN, CDR2 SYDVKM. The CDR3 length is 16 residues. The CDR3, as DNA: TGTGCCAGCAGTCCCGCTGGGACTAGCGGGATGAATGAGCAGTTCTTC. It yields the protein CASSPAGTSGMNEQFF.

The CDR3 spells CASRGGRAKNTQYF. CDR3 coding DNA: TGTGCCAGCAGGGGGGGGCGCGCCAAAAATACGCAGTACTTC. This rearrangement joins TRBV12-3 or TRBV12-4 to TRBJ2-6, with D possibly TRBD2 on 7 matching bases. Matching the DNA end better, TRBJ2-7 makes the J call doubtful. This CDR3 comprises 14 residues.

The sample holds a few counts of this clonotype. The CDR3 DNA is TGTGCCAGCAGCTTATTAGCCCGACTAGCGGGAGTATTGGAGACCCAGTACTTC. Amino acid sequence: CASSLLARLAGVLETQYF. The chain employs TRBV7-6 and TRBJ2-5; 12 bases align to TRBD2. The germline V gene encodes CDR1 SGHVS and CDR2 FNYEAQ. This CDR3 region has 18 residues. With V trimmed by 2 bases and J by 5 bases, 12 bases remained unmatched. Filled out from reference TRBV7-6 and TRBJ2-5, the complete variable domain reads GAGVSQSPRYKVTKRGQDVALRCDPISGHVSLYWYRQALGQGPEFLTYFNYEAQQDKSGLPNDRFSAERPEGSISTLTIQRTEQRDSAMYRCASSLLARLAGVLETQYFGPGTRLLVL.

V gene TRBV7-6 combines with J gene TRBJ2-5, with 11 bases matching TRBD2. The V gene end was trimmed by 5 bases and the J gene end by 2 bases; junction bases not matched to a gene: 4. Per the germline V gene, CDR1 is SGHVS and CDR2 is FNYEAQ. The length of the CDR3 is 15 residues. In DNA, the CDR3 is TGTGCCAGCAGCCCAATAGCGGGAGGGCAAGAGACCCAGTACTTC. This sequence encodes CASSPIAGGQETQYF. The full variable domain, rest sourced from reference TRBV7-6 and TRBJ2-5, is GAGVSQSPRYKVTKRGQDVALRCDPISGHVSLYWYRQALGQGPEFLTYFNYEAQQDKSGLPNDRFSAERPEGSISTLTIQRTEQRDSAMYRCASSPIAGGQETQYFGPGTRLLVL.

This chain uses TRBV7-2 with TRBJ2-1; 8 bases match TRBD2. Germline lookup yields CDR1 SGHTA and CDR2 FQGNSA. This CDR3 comprises 16 residues. V lost 5 bases to trimming and J lost 13 bases; unmatched junction nucleotides: 19. The CDR3 reads CASSQAPGRAGGIQFF. CDR3 bases: TGTGCCAGCAGCCAGGCCCCCGGCCGGGCGGGGGGCATTCAGTTCTTC.

V is TRBV5-3 and J is TRBJ2-4, with a possible D match to TRBD2 (5 bases). TRBV5-3 is known as an ORF, though its function is uncertain. V shed 3 bases and J shed 0 bases, with 16 bases lying between them. This CDR3 is built from 17 residues. The CDR3 here is CARSSPAGQLAKNIQYF. CDR3 nucleotide sequence: TGTGCCAGAAGCTCCCCTGCGGGTCAGTTAGCCAAAAACATTCAGTACTTC.

The table lists this clonotype with a few counts. Since a much larger clone is just one base distant, this may be a read error. The chain couples TRBV6-1 to TRBJ2-4; 11 bases line up with TRBD2. The germline V gene encodes CDR1 MNHNS and CDR2 SASEGT. J lost 13 bases, V lost 5 bases, and 10 bases had no gene match. The CDR3 has 14 amino acids. In DNA form, the CDR3 reads TGTGCCAGCAGTAGACTAGCGGGGAACAATGAGCAGTACTTC. Translating it yields CASSRLAGNNEQYF.

A few counts support this clonotype. V usage is TRBV7-2 and J usage is TRBJ2-7, with D possibly TRBD2 on 5 matching bases. Germline CDR1 and CDR2: SGHTA and FQGNSA. The CDR3 runs 16 residues. Trimming stripped 4 bases from V and 4 bases from J, with 20 bases between. CDR3 loop: CASSYLGMRVSYEQYF. The CDR3, as DNA: TGTGCCAGCAGCTACTTAGGGATGAGGGTTTCATACGAGCAGTACTTC.

This clonotype was counted many times. The chain employs TRBV6-5 and TRBJ2-7, with 9 bases matching TRBD2. CDR1 is MNHEY, CDR2 SVGAGI, per germline. Unmatched junction bases numbered 6, after V lost 6 bases and J lost 3 bases. This CDR3 contains 14 residues. The chain's CDR3 is CASSVTSGLYEQYF. As DNA, the CDR3 is TGTGCCAGCAGCGTTACTAGCGGGCTCTACGAGCAGTACTTC.

The V and J genes are TRBV7-3 and TRBJ2-5, with a possible D match to TRBD1 (6 bases). Per the germline V gene, CDR1 is SGHTA and CDR2 is FQGTGA. Trimming removed 5 bases from V and 1 base from J, with 11 bases in between. This CDR3 spans 14 amino acids. For the CDR3, the DNA is TGTGCCAGCAGCCCACAGGGTTTCCAAGAGACCCAGTACTTC. It encodes CASSPQGFQETQYF.

The V gene is TRBV28, the J gene TRBJ2-3, with 9 bases lining up with TRBD2. The CDR3 length is 15 residues. V trimming: 2 bases; J trimming: 5 bases; junction bases outside the gene matches: 5. Germline loops: CDR1 MDHEN, CDR2 SYDVKM. The CDR3 DNA is TGTGCCAGCAGTTTAGCGGGAGGGCCGGTAGATACGCAGTATTTT. Translation gives CASSLAGGPVDTQYF.

The table lists this clonotype with many counts. This sequence may be a read error, since a much larger clone differs from it by one base. V and J are TRBV6-4 and TRBJ2-1; D gene uncertain. V dropped 3 bases and J dropped 10 bases, with 13 bases sitting between them. Per germline, CDR1 MRHNA and CDR2 SNTAGT. The CDR3 totals 13 residues. DNA for the CDR3: TGTGCCAGCAGTGAAAATCCCTCCTACGAGCAGTTCTTC. It is translated as CASSENPSYEQFF.

In regard to this clonotype: The junction departs from the called germline gene at one end, perhaps through a read error. The V and J genes are TRBV6-1 and TRBJ2-3; the D gene is possibly TRBD1 (6 bases). The germline V gene encodes CDR1 MNHNS and CDR2 SASEGT. The CDR3 totals 16 residues. Here the CDR3 reads CASGGNRGDGADTQYF. CDR3 DNA: TGTGCCAGCGGGGGCAACCGGGGCGACGGGGCAGATACGCAGTATTTC.

Concerning this clonotype itself: A read error may produce the germline difference seen at one junction end. V is TRBV11-1 and J is TRBJ2-4, with a possible D match to TRBD2 (5 bases). Germline CDR1 and CDR2: SGHAT and FQDESV (reference sequence). The CDR3 has 14 residues. CDR3 sequence: CAGRRVRAKNMQYF. CDR3 nucleotides: TGTGCCGGCAGGCGGGTGAGGGCCAAAAACATGCAGTACTTC.

This clonotype was seen at least ten times. J is TRBJ2-7 and V is TRBV7-2; weak D call: TRBD1 (6 bases). Deletions cut 1 base from V and 3 bases from J, with 10 bases between. Germline V gene data show CDR1 as SGHTA and CDR2 as FQGNSA. The CDR3 has 14 residues. CDR3 DNA: TGTGCCAGCAGCTTAGGGACAGCCTTCTACGAGCAGTACTTC. Translation gives CASSLGTAFYEQYF. Full variable domain (outside the CDR3, taken from reference TRBV7-2 and TRBJ2-7): GAGVSQSPSNKVTEKGKDVELRCDPISGHTALYWYRQSLGQGLEFLIYFQGNSAPDKSGLPSDRFSAERTGGSVSTLTIQRTQQEDSAVYLCASSLGTAFYEQYFGPGTRLTVT.

About this clonotype itself: At one boundary the junction diverges from the germline segment, which might be a read error. The chain combines TRBV7-6 with TRBJ2-5, with 7 bases aligning to TRBD2. The CDR3 length is 14 residues. Germline CDR1 is SGHVS and CDR2 is FNYEAQ. The CDR3 DNA is TGTGCGGGGAGCTGGGGGGGTGACAAAGATACCCAGTACTTC. Protein sequence: CAGSWGGDKDTQYF.

This rearrangement joins TRBV7-2 to TRBJ2-3, with TRBD1 as a possible D gene (6 bases). Germline assignment: CDR1 SGHTA and CDR2 FQGNSA. This CDR3 is 17 amino acids long. The germline V and J ends were trimmed by 3 bases and 11 bases, with 27 bases remaining between them. CDR3 residues: CASSLGAGAVRTGEQYF. In DNA, the CDR3 is TGTGCCAGCAGCTTGGGGGCCGGGGCCGTAAGAACCGGGGAGCAGTATTTT.

Details on this clonotype: The junction departs from the called germline gene at one end, perhaps through a read error. The gene calls are TRBV4-3 and TRBJ2-3, with 8 bases aligning to TRBD2. The J call may not be correct, given that the DNA end is closer to TRBJ2-4. This CDR3 has 14 residues. Germline V gene lookup returns CDR1 LGHNA and CDR2 YSLEER. CDR3 in amino acids: CAGTGGLAKNIQYF. The CDR3 bases are TGCGCCGGCACGGGGGGGTTAGCCAAAAATATTCAGTACTTC.

To note about this clonotype: Mismatch with germline at one junction end may stem from a read error. J is TRBJ2-3 and V is TRBV7-2; D might be TRBD2 (6 bases). CDR1 SGHTA and CDR2 FQGNSA come from the germline V gene. CDR3 size: 15 residues. Written as DNA, the CDR3 is TGTGCCAGCAGATTAGCGGTGTCGAACACAGATAAGCTGTATTTT. Translating gives CASRLAVSNTDKLYF.

Remarks on this clonotype: A junction end diverges from the germline sequence, so it may reflect a read error. The gene calls are TRBV7-9 and TRBJ2-3, with 9 bases identical to TRBD2. The germline V gene encodes CDR1 SEHNR and CDR2 FQNEAQ (reference sequence). There are 16 residues in the CDR3. Written as DNA, the CDR3 is TGTGCGAGCAGCCCAGCAGGCGGGGGGGCTACAGATATGCAGTATTTT. This codes for CASSPAGGGATDMQYF.

This chain connects TRBV7-9 to TRBJ2-1; no reliable D call. From germline, CDR1 is SEHNR and CDR2 FQNEAQ (reference sequence). Trimming shortened V by 5 bases and J by 8 bases, and 7 bases separated the two germline ends. The CDR3 extends over 11 amino acids. This CDR3 is CASSPGHEQFF. CDR3 bases: TGTGCCAGCAGCCCCGGCCATGAGCAGTTCTTC.

Of note for this clonotype: At one end the junction does not follow the germline gene, possibly because of a read error. CDR3 coding DNA: TGTGCCAGCAGGACCACTGGGGGGGGCAGCACAGAGACGCAGTTCTTT. Amino acid sequence: CASRTTGGGSTETQFF. The chain is built from TRBV12-3 or TRBV12-4 and TRBJ2-3; D is perhaps TRBD2 (7 bases). The CDR3 consists of 16 residues.

This clonotype has only one observation. The V and J genes are TRBV7-3 and TRBJ2-3; weak D call: TRBD1 (5 bases). V lost 9 bases, J lost 9 bases, and 25 bases lay in between. The CDR3 length is 15 residues. Germline CDR1 SGHTA, CDR2 FQGTGA. CDR3 sequence: CARGLGARGQETQYF. The DNA for the CDR3 is TGTGCCAGGGGCTTAGGGGCTCGTGGCCAAGAGACGCAGTATTTT.